Listed here are 23 T cell receptor beta chains from one sample, sequenced in a study of blood T cell repertoires in COVID-19. Sequencing used immunoSEQ multiplex PCR; TCRdb keeps in-frame clones, though not all of them. The top ten clones hold around 8.8% of a sample with 250,000 or so clones, 86% of them seen once. The source material was peripheral blood. These receptor sequences come from a man aged 35 to 55 with active or convalescent COVID-19.

This sequence joins TRBV19 and TRBJ1-2; 12 nucleotides line up with TRBD1. Looked up from germline, CDR1 is LNHDA and CDR2 is SQIVND (reference sequence). This CDR3 comprises 15 residues. V shed 5 bases, J shed 6 bases, and the junction held 7 bases outside the gene matches. CDR3 region: CASSSPGTGGDGYTF. CDR3 nucleotide sequence: TGTGCCAGTAGTTCCCCTGGGACAGGGGGCGATGGCTACACCTTC. The full variable domain, in which reference TRBV19 and TRBJ1-2 provide the parts outside the CDR3, is DGGITQSPKYLFRKEGQNVTLSCEQNLNHDAMYWYRQDPGQGLRLIYYSQIVNDFQKGDIAEGYSVSREKKESFPLTVTSAQKNPTAFYLCASSSPGTGGDGYTFGSGTRLTVV.

J is TRBJ1-5 and V is TRBV27, with D possibly being TRBD1 (5 bases). Trimming stripped 3 bases from V and 4 bases from J, with 10 bases between. CDR1 MNHEY and CDR2 SMNVEV come from the germline V gene (reference sequence). This CDR3 region has 14 residues. CDR3 sequence (DNA): TGTGCCAGCAGTTTCTCGACAGCTAATCAGCCCCAGCATTTT. Protein sequence: CASSFSTANQPQHF.

This rearrangement joins TRBV2 to TRBJ2-2, with TRBD1 as a possible D gene (6 bases). The CDR3 runs 14 residues. Germline CDR1 reads SNHLY; CDR2 reads FYNNEI. V lost 9 bases and J lost 3, with 14 bases in between. Written as DNA, the CDR3 is TGTGCCAGTAACCGGGACACCTACACCGGGGAGCTGTTTTTT. The encoded protein is CASNRDTYTGELFF.

The chain uses TRBV2 and TRBJ1-5, with D possibly being TRBD1 (6 bases). The CDR3 loop spans 15 amino acids. The germline V gene has CDR1 SNHLY and CDR2 FYNNEI. Trimming removed 6 bases from V and 4 bases from J, with 16 bases in between. CDR3 in DNA: TGTGCCAGCAGCCCTACCGGGACAAGGAATCAGCCCCAGCATTTT. Amino acid sequence: CASSPTGTRNQPQHF. The full variable domain, completed using reference TRBV2 and TRBJ1-5, is EPEVTQTPSHQVTQMGQEVILRCVPISNHLYFYWYRQILGQKVEFLVSFYNNEISEKSEIFDDQFSVERPDGSNFTLKIRSTKLEDSAMYFCASSPTGTRNQPQHFGDGTRLSIL.

This rearrangement joins TRBV5-1 to TRBJ2-7; 10 bases map to TRBD1. From germline, CDR1 is SGHRS and CDR2 YFSETQ. V gave up 0 bases and J gave up 6 bases; unmatched junction bases: 9. This CDR3 is built from 16 residues. The CDR3 here is CASSLGRQGARGEQYF. DNA for the CDR3: TGCGCCAGCAGCTTGGGGCGACAGGGGGCGCGGGGCGAGCAGTACTTC.

CDR3 DNA: TGTGCCAGTAGTATAGTGGCGGGACTAGCGGTCGGGGAGCTGTTTTTT. Translation: CASSIVAGLAVGELFF. The V and J genes are TRBV19 and TRBJ2-2, with 11 bases aligning to TRBD2. Germline trimming cut 1 base from V and 7 bases from J; bases unmatched to any gene: 5. This CDR3 comprises 16 residues. Germline V lookup: CDR1 LNHDA, CDR2 SQIVND (reference sequence). The variable domain in full, completed from reference TRBV19 and TRBJ2-2, reads DGGITQSPKYLFRKEGQNVTLSCEQNLNHDAMYWYRQDPGQGLRLIYYSQIVNDFQKGDIAEGYSVSREKKESFPLTVTSAQKNPTAFYLCASSIVAGLAVGELFFGEGSRLTVL.

V is TRBV3-1 (or the pseudogene TRBV3-2) and J is TRBJ1-6; D may be TRBD1 (5 bases). Deletions cut 0 bases from V and 6 bases from J, with 12 bases between. CDR1 is LGHDT, CDR2 YNNKEL, per germline (reference sequence). The CDR3 runs 16 residues. The CDR3 DNA is TGTGCCAGCAGCCAAGATTTTTGGGGGGGTAATTCACCCCTCCACTTT. It translates to CASSQDFWGGNSPLHF.

The rearrangement joins TRBV3-1 (or the pseudogene TRBV3-2) to TRBJ1-1, with D perhaps matching TRBD1 (5 bases). Trimming removed 2 bases at V and 5 bases at J, with 15 bases between. The CDR3 has 15 residues. The germline gives CDR1 LGHDT, CDR2 YNNKEL (reference sequence). CDR3 DNA sequence: TGTGCCAGCAGCCAACAGCCAGGGAGGGGAACTGAAGCTTTCTTT. It translates to CASSQQPGRGTEAFF.

The chain joins TRBV7-9 to TRBJ2-5; the match to TRBD2 covers 13 bases. The CDR3 is 15 residues long. Unmatched junction bases numbered 3, after V lost 5 bases and J lost 3 bases. From germline, CDR1 is SEHNR and CDR2 FQNEAQ (reference sequence). This CDR3 reads CASSTGTSGEETQYF. CDR3 bases: TGTGCCAGCAGCACAGGGACTAGCGGGGAAGAGACCCAGTACTTC.

The chain couples TRBV5-1 to TRBJ1-1; D is undetermined. Germline loops: CDR1 SGHRS, CDR2 YFSETQ. CDR3 length equals 16 residues. Trimming took 0 bases from V and 3 from J, leaving 15 bases between them. CDR3 bases: TGCGCCAGCAGCTTGGCTGTCGGAAGCGTGGACACTGAAGCTTTCTTT. Translated: CASSLAVGSVDTEAFF.

This rearrangement joins TRBV4-2 to TRBJ2-2, with a tentative D call TRBD2 (7 bases). In germline, CDR1 is LGHNA, CDR2 YNFKEQ. Trimming pared 4 bases from V and 1 base from J, leaving 16 bases between. This CDR3 has 17 residues. Here the CDR3 DNA reads TGTGCCAGCAGCCCTGGGGGGGCCCTTATGAACACCGGGGAGCTGTTTTTT. Its protein is CASSPGGALMNTGELFF.

This clone was recorded a few times. The V call is TRBV30, the J call TRBJ1-3; 9 bases match TRBD1. CDR1 and CDR2 from the germline V gene are GTSNPN and SVGIG (reference sequence). Germline trimming cut 3 bases from V and 1 base from J; bases unmatched to any gene: 7. There are 16 residues in the CDR3. For the CDR3, the DNA is TGTGCCTGGAGCTCCGGGACAGGGTTATCTGGAAACACCATATATTTT. This sequence encodes CAWSSGTGLSGNTIYF.

The CDR3 DNA reads TGTGCCAGCAGTTCGCCAATCACTAGCACAGATACGCAGTATTTT. Protein: CASSSPITSTDTQYF. The V gene is TRBV5-4, the J gene TRBJ2-3; D unresolved. The V and J ends lost 5 bases and 0 bases respectively, with 13 bases between them. CDR1 and CDR2 from the germline V gene are SGHNT and YYREEE (reference sequence). CDR3 length: 15 amino acids.

This clone was detected a few times. The V and J genes are TRBV5-1 and TRBJ2-1; D might be TRBD1 (6 bases). This CDR3 spans 15 amino acids. CDR1 and CDR2 from the germline V gene are SGHRS and YFSETQ. V was cut by 4 bases and J by 8 bases, with 19 bases left in between. The CDR3 DNA follows: TGCGCCAGCAGCGAACAGGGCATCCTTAGGTATGAGCAGTTCTTC. It codes for CASSEQGILRYEQFF.

The chain links TRBV24-1 to TRBJ2-1; possibly TRBD1 for D (6 bases). The CDR3 sequence is 14 residues long. The V end was cut by 1 base, the J end by 10 bases, with 13 bases between. The germline CDR1 and CDR2 sequences are KGHDR and SFDVKD. DNA for the CDR3: TGTGCCACCAGTGATTTCGCCGACAGGTCAGAGCAGTTCTTC. Amino acids: CATSDFADRSEQFF.

V usage is TRBV5-1 and J usage is TRBJ2-2, with TRBD1 matching over 7 bases. This CDR3 spans 14 amino acids. The V and J ends lost 4 bases and 6 bases, in that order; junction bases with no gene match: 6. The germline V gene encodes CDR1 SGHRS and CDR2 YFSETQ. The CDR3 region is CASSRNTGAGELFF. For the CDR3, the DNA is TGCGCCAGCAGCAGAAATACAGGGGCCGGGGAGCTGTTTTTT.

The V and J genes are TRBV28 and TRBJ2-7; weak D call: TRBD2 (5 bases). V was pared by 0 bases and J by 5 bases, with 14 bases between. In germline, CDR1 is MDHEN, CDR2 SYDVKM. This CDR3 spans 15 amino acids. CDR3 nucleotide sequence: TGTGCCAGCAGTTTATGGGGGAGTAAATTGAACGAGCAGTACTTC. Protein sequence: CASSLWGSKLNEQYF. Full variable domain (rest looked up from reference TRBV28 and TRBJ2-7): DVKVTQSSRYLVKRTGEKVFLECVQDMDHENMFWYRQDPGLGLRLIYFSYDVKMKEKGDIPEGYSVSREKKERFSLILESASTNQTSMYLCASSLWGSKLNEQYFGPGTRLTVT.

The chain is built from TRBV5-1 and TRBJ2-1; 12 bases align to TRBD2. Germline CDR1 and CDR2: SGHRS and YFSETQ. V trimming: 4 bases; J trimming: 1 base; junction bases outside the gene matches: 12. This CDR3 spans 19 amino acids. The CDR3 reads CASSPAGLAGRLSYNEQFF. CDR3 sequence (DNA): TGCGCCAGCAGCCCGGCGGGACTAGCGGGCCGGCTTTCCTACAATGAGCAGTTCTTC.

This chain links TRBV6-2 or TRBV6-3 with TRBJ2-7; 7 bases line up with TRBD1. This CDR3 region has 15 residues. The germline V gene encodes CDR1 MNHEY and CDR2 SVGEGT. Trimming cost V 2 bases and J 0 bases; bases outside gene matches: 4. Here the CDR3 reads CASSYDRVSSYEQYF. The CDR3 DNA is TGTGCCAGCAGTTACGACAGGGTCAGCTCCTACGAGCAGTACTTC.

The J gene is TRBJ2-7, the V gene TRBV12-3 or TRBV12-4, with TRBD2 matching 9 bases. V lost 8 bases and J lost 6; bases outside the gene matches: 8. The CDR3 length is 13 residues. The CDR3 nucleotides read TGTGCCAGCCTTCCTAGCGGGATGGGCGAGCAGTACTTC. Protein sequence: CASLPSGMGEQYF.

The rearrangement uses TRBV6-5 and TRBJ2-7; D may be TRBD1 (5 bases). This CDR3 has 14 residues. V gave up 5 bases and J gave up 6 bases, with 17 bases separating them. Germline V gene sequence: CDR1 MNHEY, CDR2 SVGAGI. Written as DNA, the CDR3 is TGTGCCAGCAGTACCAGATACAGGATCGGCGAGCAGTACTTC. Translating gives CASSTRYRIGEQYF.

The chain couples TRBV24-1 to TRBJ1-5; perhaps TRBD1 as D (5 bases). Trimming pared 4 bases from V and 11 bases from J, leaving 14 bases between. The CDR3 sequence is 13 residues long. CDR1 and CDR2 from the germline V gene are KGHDR and SFDVKD. The CDR3 DNA sequence: TGTGCCACCAGTGACCTAGGGACTGGCGCCCAGCATTTT. Protein: CATSDLGTGAQHF.

J is TRBJ2-1 and V is TRBV9, with D possibly being TRBD1 (5 bases). V dropped 0 bases and J dropped 2 bases, with 9 bases sitting between them. The CDR3 consists of 15 residues. Germline assignment: CDR1 SGDLS and CDR2 YYNGEE. The chain's CDR3 is CASSVEGVPYNEQFF. For the CDR3, the DNA is TGTGCCAGCAGCGTAGAAGGGGTCCCCTACAATGAGCAGTTCTTC.